Listed below are T cell receptor beta chains from one sample, sequenced in a study of blood T cells in healthy people across ages. A single record per CDR3 protein comes from TCRdb applying MiXCR to the 5' RACE reads. The sample consists of more than 900,000 distinct CDR3 sequences, around 25% of them appearing once. These data also formed part of another study, on T cells of mothers and their children.

The specimen sequenced was blood. The origin of the receptors is a girl aged 2-10 years in good health. Each CDR3 is given with its conserved first and last residue. The order of the fields is clone size, D gene, V gene, J gene, CDR3 protein, CDR3 DNA. A D gene is named only where the DNA matches it firmly. Only some rows state a clone size, as once, few, many or a class for expanded clones.

>few|TRBD1|TRBV4-1|TRBJ2-2
CASSPYRGTNTGELFF
TGCGCCAGCAGTCCTTACAGGGGTACGAACACCGGGGAGCTGTTTTTT
>.|TRBD2|TRBV7-2|TRBJ2-7
CASSFYSGGTYEQYF
TGTGCCAGCAGCTTTTATAGCGGGGGTACCTACGAGCAGTACTTC
>few|TRBD2|TRBV10-3|TRBJ2-3
CATEGTGGAGEADTQYF
TGTGCCACCGAGGGCACGGGCGGGGCGGGAGAGGCTGATACGCAGTATTTT
>few|.|TRBV7-2|TRBJ1-1
CASNGRRTEAFF
TGTGCCAGCAACGGCCGCAGGACTGAAGCTTTCTTT
>.|.|TRBV29-1|TRBJ2-7
CSAQSPDYEQYF
TGCAGCGCCCAGTCCCCTGACTACGAGCAGTACTTC
>.|TRBD2|TRBV20-1|TRBJ2-1
CIRTTGLVLDEQFF
TGCATCCGCACTACGGGACTAGTTTTAGATGAGCAGTTCTTC
>few|TRBD1|TRBV7-8|TRBJ2-5
CASSTRTGETQYF
TGTGCCAGCAGCACCCGGACAGGGGAGACCCAGTACTTC
>.|.|TRBV27|TRBJ1-2
CATGLSPNYGYTF
TGTGCCACGGGGCTTTCTCCTAACTATGGCTACACCTTC
>few|.|TRBV10-3|TRBJ2-1
CAINVAGQYNEQFF
TGTGCCATCAATGTAGCGGGACAGTACAATGAGCAGTTCTTC
>.|.|TRBV12-3/TRBV12-4|TRBJ1-1
CASSWGNINTEAFF
TGTGCCAGCAGTTGGGGTAATATCAACACTGAAGCTTTCTTT
>.|.|TRBV7-3|TRBJ1-3
CASSEIGGHGNTIYF
TGTGCCAGCAGCGAAATTGGGGGCCATGGAAACACCATATATTTT
>.|.|TRBV24-1|TRBJ2-1
CATRSGIAQFF
TGTGCCACCAGGTCTGGGATAGCGCAGTTCTTC
>.|.|TRBV28|TRBJ2-5
CASLQGGETQYF
TGTGCCAGCCTACAGGGTGGAGAGACCCAGTACTTC
>.|.|TRBV7-2|TRBJ1-6
CASTILGGPGTVNSPLHF
TGTGCCAGCACAATACTAGGGGGGCCCGGGACTGTCAATTCACCCCTCCACTTT
>few|.|TRBV12-3/TRBV12-4|TRBJ1-3
CASSGLGRNSGNTIYF
TGTGCCAGCAGTGGACTCGGGCGGAACTCTGGAAACACCATATATTTT
>few|.|TRBV7-3|TRBJ1-3
CASSANRVWGGNTIYF
TGTGCCAGCAGCGCAAACAGGGTCTGGGGTGGAAACACCATATATTTT
>once|.|TRBV12-5|TRBJ1-1
CASGLSGNTEAFF
TGTGCTAGTGGACTGTCGGGGAACACTGAAGCTTTCTTT
>.|TRBD2|TRBV12-3/TRBV12-4|TRBJ2-5
CASSPFAGVQETQYF
TGTGCCAGCAGTCCATTCGCGGGAGTCCAAGAGACCCAGTACTTC
>.|.|TRBV5-6|TRBJ2-4
CASSFSGLAKNIQYF
TGTGCCAGCAGCTTTAGCGGCCTAGCCAAAAACATTCAGTACTTC
>.|TRBD1|TRBV3-1|TRBJ2-5
CASSRGTGAGGETQYF
TGTGCCAGCAGCCGCGGAACAGGGGCGGGCGGAGAGACCCAGTACTTC
>few|.|TRBV29-1|TRBJ1-1
CSGGGGNPEAFF
TGCAGCGGCGGAGGGGGTAACCCTGAAGCTTTCTTT
>few|.|TRBV7-9|TRBJ2-1
CASSFRWEGDNEQFF
TGTGCCAGCAGCTTTCGATGGGAAGGGGACAATGAGCAGTTCTTC
>.|TRBD2|TRBV7-2|TRBJ2-1
CASSQTRGLARDEQFF
TGTGCCAGCAGCCAAACCCGCGGACTAGCCCGCGATGAGCAGTTCTTC
>.|.|TRBV20-1|TRBJ1-4
CSARGSRINEKLFF
TGCAGTGCTAGAGGGAGTCGGATTAATGAAAAACTGTTTTTT
>.|.|TRBV2|TRBJ2-7
CASSENPGSSYEQYF
TGTGCCAGCAGTGAAAACCCCGGGAGCTCCTACGAGCAGTACTTC
>few|.|TRBV20-1|TRBJ2-5
CSARLGGQETQYF
TGCAGTGCTAGACTCGGGGGACAGGAGACCCAGTACTTC
>few|.|TRBV15|TRBJ1-6
CATSRGGNYSPLHF
TGTGCCACCAGCAGAGGGGGAAACTATTCACCCCTCCACTTT
>.|.|TRBV12-3/TRBV12-4|TRBJ2-7
CASSFVTGPYEQYF
TGTGCCAGCAGTTTCGTAACAGGTCCCTACGAGCAGTACTTC
>few|.|TRBV5-1|TRBJ2-7
CASSLAGTREQYF
TGCGCCAGCAGCTTGGCCGGGACAAGGGAGCAGTACTTC
>.|TRBD2|TRBV4-1|TRBJ2-2
CASSYLAGEVFDTGELFF
TGCGCCAGCAGCTATCTAGCGGGAGAGGTGTTTGACACCGGGGAGCTGTTTTTT
>few|TRBD2|TRBV29-1|TRBJ2-1
CSVNLAGGRNEQFF
TGCAGCGTCAATCTAGCGGGAGGACGAAATGAGCAGTTCTTC
>.|TRBD1|TRBV9|TRBJ1-4
CASSTSGTGVEKLFF
TGTGCCAGCAGCACTTCCGGGACAGGGGTTGAAAAACTGTTTTTT
>.|TRBD2|TRBV7-8|TRBJ2-7
CASSLLTSGGMNEQYF
TGTGCCAGCAGCCTTCTGACTAGCGGGGGGATGAACGAGCAGTACTTC
>.|.|TRBV7-2|TRBJ2-3
CASSLAAGIMGDTQYF
TGTGCCAGCAGCTTAGCTGCAGGCATAATGGGAGATACGCAGTATTTT
>.|.|TRBV29-1|TRBJ2-1
CSVVGDSQREIHEQFF
TGCAGCGTTGTAGGGGACAGCCAGCGGGAGATCCATGAGCAGTTCTTC
>.|.|TRBV2|TRBJ2-4
CASIGLGRDLDIQYF
TGTGCCAGCATCGGGCTGGGGCGAGATCTCGACATTCAGTACTTC
>many|TRBD1|TRBV7-2|TRBJ1-1
CASRMTGGGNAEAFF
TGTGCCAGCAGAATGACAGGGGGAGGGAACGCTGAAGCTTTCTTT
>.|.|TRBV3-1|TRBJ1-1
CASSQSGGGSEAFF
TGTGCCAGCAGCCAAAGTGGCGGGGGCTCTGAAGCTTTCTTT
>.|.|TRBV20-1|TRBJ2-3
CSARGLGGDTQYF
TGCAGTGCTAGAGGTCTTGGTGGGGATACGCAGTATTTT